This is a list of T cell receptor beta chains from one sample in a study of T cell responses to AZD1222 COVID-19 vaccine. Method: immunoSEQ multiplex PCR; TCRdb's copy keeps in-frame clones and lacks some. The sample consists of around 250,000 clones, over 85% of them appearing once. The sequencing here drew on peripheral blood, taken on day 0 of AZD1222 vaccination. All receptors derive from an adult in good health. Each CDR3 is given with its conserved first and last residue. The order of the fields is D gene, J gene, V gene, clone size, CDR3 protein, CDR3 DNA. The D gene is left open where the match is weak. Expanded clones are given a class, and other clones once, few, many or no size at all.

NA TRBJ1-4 TRBV19 NA CASRQQGGSEKLFF TGTGCCAGTAGACAACAGGGCGGGAGTGAAAAACTGTTTTTT
NA TRBJ1-3 TRBV28 NA CASSLTGNTIYF TGTGCCAGCAGTTTAACGGGAAACACCATATATTTT
NA TRBJ1-5 TRBV2 NA CASSLRGDQPQHF TGTGCCAGCAGCCTTCGGGGGGATCAGCCCCAGCATTTT
NA TRBJ2-7 TRBV2 NA CASSGSPYEQYF TGTGCCAGCAGTGGAAGTCCCTACGAGCAGTACTTC
NA TRBJ1-5 TRBV5-5 NA CASSLAGTGQPQHF TGTGCCAGCAGCTTGGCTGGGACGGGACAGCCCCAGCATTTT
NA TRBJ1-1 TRBV19 NA CASSISPGMNTEAFF TGTGCCAGTAGTATAAGCCCAGGGATGAACACTGAAGCTTTCTTT
NA TRBJ2-3 TRBV21-1 NA CASSTRTSGRASTDTQYF TGTGCCAGCAGCACACGGACTAGCGGGAGGGCAAGCACAGATACGCAGTATTTT
NA TRBJ1-5 TRBV5-5 NA CASSLGHSNQPQHF TGTGCCAGCAGCCTGGGGCACAGCAATCAGCCCCAGCATTTT
NA TRBJ2-7 TRBV6-5 once CASSRQDFYEQYF TGTGCCAGCAGTCGACAGGACTTTTACGAGCAGTACTTC
TRBD1 TRBJ2-7 TRBV6-5 NA CASNGQGVSSYEQYF TGTGCCAGCAACGGACAGGGGGTTAGTTCCTACGAGCAGTACTTC
NA TRBJ2-6 TRBV4-3 NA CASSQEARGVSGANVLTF TGCGCCAGCAGCCAAGAAGCCAGGGGGGTCTCTGGGGCCAACGTCCTGACTTTC
NA TRBJ1-3 TRBV4-3 NA CASSQVRGGSGNTIYF TGCGCCAGCAGCCAAGTGCGGGGAGGGTCGGGAAACACCATATATTTT
NA TRBJ2-3 TRBV7-9 NA CASSFLALGSTDTQYF TGTGCCAGCAGCTTCTTAGCGTTGGGGAGCACAGATACGCAGTATTTT
NA TRBJ1-4 TRBV18 NA CASSPAVREGEKLFF TGTGCCAGCTCCCCCGCGGTCAGGGAGGGGGAAAAACTGTTTTTT
TRBD1 TRBJ2-7 TRBV10-3 NA CAIGTDPYEQYF TGTGCCATCGGGACAGACCCCTACGAGCAGTACTTC
NA TRBJ1-4 TRBV9 NA CASSAVGRATNEKLFF TGTGCCAGCAGCGCCGTTGGAAGGGCAACTAATGAAAAACTGTTTTTT
NA TRBJ2-2 TRBV7-2 NA CASSSGAPNTGELFF TGTGCCAGCAGCTCCGGAGCACCGAACACCGGGGAGCTGTTTTTT
NA TRBJ2-7 TRBV7-2 NA CASSSVGPNGEQYF TGTGCCAGCAGCTCGGTTGGGCCGAACGGGGAGCAGTACTTC
NA TRBJ1-2 TRBV20-1 NA CISRTPYGYTF TGCATAAGCCGAACCCCTTATGGCTACACCTTC
NA TRBJ2-7 TRBV20-1 NA CSASGRGSSYEQYF TGCAGTGCTAGTGGCCGGGGGAGCTCCTACGAGCAGTACTTC
TRBD1 TRBJ2-2 TRBV5-5 NA CASSATGAGELFF TGTGCCAGCAGCGCAACAGGGGCCGGGGAGCTGTTTTTT
TRBD1 TRBJ2-1 TRBV20-1 NA CSASLIRTGYNEQFF TGCAGTGCTAGTTTAATTAGGACAGGTTACAATGAGCAGTTCTTC
NA TRBJ2-5 TRBV3-1/TRBV3-2 NA CASSPMFTLQETQYF TGTGCCAGCAGCCCTATGTTTACGCTCCAAGAGACCCAGTACTTC
TRBD2 TRBJ2-2 TRBV30 NA CAWSLGLADTGELFF TGTGCCTGGAGTTTGGGACTAGCAGATACCGGGGAGCTGTTTTTT
TRBD2 TRBJ2-5 TRBV7-9 NA CASTSRGSSGRLETQYF TGTGCCAGCACCTCCAGAGGGTCTAGCGGGAGGTTAGAGACCCAGTACTTC
TRBD1 TRBJ1-4 TRBV2 NA CASRAGTGDEKLFF TGTGCCAGCAGAGCCGGGACAGGCGATGAAAAACTGTTTTTT
NA TRBJ2-7 TRBV3-1/TRBV3-2 NA CASSLQGNRAYEQYF TGTGCCAGCAGCCTTCAAGGGAACAGGGCCTACGAGCAGTACTTC
TRBD2 TRBJ2-7 TRBV7-9 NA CASSHGEGEQYF TGTGCCAGCAGCCATGGGGAGGGGGAGCAGTACTTC
NA TRBJ1-1 TRBV7-9 NA CASSLGTAEAFF TGTGCCAGCAGCTTGGGCACAGCTGAAGCTTTCTTT